This record looks at one T cell receptor (beta chain) sequence and its context. Unmatched junction bases numbered 7, after V lost 3 bases and J lost 0 bases. Germline V CDR1 and CDR2: SGHTA, FQGTGA. The CDR3 consists of 17 residues. Libraries were prepared by immunoSEQ multiplex PCR; TCRdb keeps only in-frame clonotypes and omits some of them. This table has about 130,000 clones, approximately 90% appearing once. This specimen comes from a study of control samples from healthy donors and cancer patients. The chain uses TRBV7-3 and TRBJ2-3; 9 bases fit TRBD2. Source material: blood. This TCR was sampled from a man between 18 and 35 years old in good health. This CDR3 is CASSFPSGVASTDTQYF. The CDR3 region has the DNA TGTGCCAGCAGCTTCCCTAGCGGGGTTGCTAGCACAGATACGCAGTATTTT.